These T cell receptor beta chains were read from a single sample in a study of post-analysis software for immune sequencing data. TCRdb used MiXCR to reprocess the PCR reads, holding one entry per CDR3 protein. Here the sample spans approximately 770,000 distinct CDR3 sequences, 40% to 55% being singletons. The sequencing input was blood. These receptors were obtained from a girl aged 5-17 years with multiple sclerosis. Each CDR3 is given with its conserved first and last residue. Clone size appears in some rows only: once, few, many, or a class for an expanded clone.

cdr3_aa v_call clone_size j_call
CSEVGTTADTQYF TRBV29-1 NA TRBJ2-3
CASSGSRASSYEQYF TRBV6-1 few TRBJ2-7
CSVEDVTSGSSYNEQFF TRBV29-1 NA TRBJ2-1
CSARDGRLVYGYTF TRBV20-1 few TRBJ1-2
CASSGPGQPQHF TRBV5-6 NA TRBJ1-5
CASSLDNRPSNYGYTF TRBV11-2 NA TRBJ1-2
CASSSNWGTQYF TRBV7-2 NA NA
CASSLAKGFEQYF TRBV5-1 NA NA
CASSLGRRTEYEQYF TRBV5-1 NA NA
CASSRGGPEVYQETQYF TRBV3-1 many TRBJ2-5
CASSSGFPMRGEETQYF TRBV5-1 once TRBJ2-5
CASSSKGFTNNEQFF TRBV27 NA TRBJ2-1
CASSQEGQGSYNEQFF TRBV4-1 few TRBJ2-1
CASSVEVAGKETQYF TRBV9 NA TRBJ2-5
CSAGSLGFTYNEQFF TRBV20-1 few TRBJ2-1
CASSPTHRSNEQFF TRBV5-1 NA TRBJ2-1
CSARPMNTEAFF TRBV20-1 NA TRBJ1-1
CASSQGTSGILYNEQFF TRBV4-2 few TRBJ2-1
CAWSNLPPGVHIDNSPLHF TRBV30 NA TRBJ1-6
CSARFPGANVLTF TRBV20-1 NA TRBJ2-6
CSASRGLAGYNEQFF TRBV20-1 NA TRBJ2-1
CASSRLTSGNYNEQFF TRBV13 NA TRBJ2-1
CASSAPTYEQYF TRBV9 few TRBJ2-7
CASSYGSGTLYERYF TRBV5-1 once TRBJ2-7
CASSLRTSGRDEQFF TRBV7-9 NA TRBJ2-1
CASSDDWTSHQFF TRBV7-7 few TRBJ2-1
CAISPGTGKGTYEQYF TRBV10-3 NA NA
CSARDFGGRSSTDTQYF TRBV20-1 NA TRBJ2-3
CASSIGTVGEQYF TRBV7-3 NA TRBJ2-4
CASSSINSGSMADTQYF TRBV5-1 few TRBJ2-3
CASSRPLETQYF TRBV12-3/TRBV12-4 few TRBJ2-5
CASSFGGTGNSETQYF TRBV5-1 NA NA
CASSTGTGVQTQYF TRBV6-2/TRBV6-3 NA TRBJ2-5
CASSRLDNSPLHF TRBV6-5 NA TRBJ1-6
CASSYWAALNYGYTF TRBV6-2/TRBV6-3 few TRBJ1-2
CASSVAGTGGDEQYF TRBV9 NA TRBJ2-7
CASSLALGSETQYF TRBV7-9 few TRBJ2-5
CSARHIRGQETQYF TRBV20-1 NA TRBJ2-5
CASSGDRGNGNQPQHF TRBV7-9 NA TRBJ1-5
CASRNTGGGNQPQHF TRBV7-2 NA TRBJ1-5
CASSLYGTGGSYEQYF TRBV7-3 few TRBJ2-7
CASSPLGQSSGNTIYF TRBV7-9 few TRBJ1-3
CASSSRDMPAGYTF TRBV28 NA TRBJ1-2
CSARKAGYEQFF TRBV20-1 NA TRBJ2-1
CASSLGVNTQYF TRBV11-2 few TRBJ2-3
CASSQEAPARGYTF TRBV4-1 many TRBJ1-2
CASSPEFMNTEAFF TRBV28 NA TRBJ1-1
CATQRETGGPEDEQYF TRBV24-1 NA TRBJ2-7
CSAPDFVSSYNEQFF TRBV20-1 NA TRBJ2-1
CSVDGLAGGIDNEQFF TRBV29-1 few TRBJ2-1
CASTGTTEAFF TRBV6-5 few TRBJ1-1
CASSGRTAILSGANVLTF TRBV6-1 NA TRBJ2-6
CSVDARRETQYF TRBV29-1 NA TRBJ2-5
CASSRTQPGISEQFF TRBV7-2 few TRBJ2-1
CASSLGHKETQYF TRBV18 few TRBJ2-5
CASSLDGPATNEKLFF TRBV11-2 NA TRBJ1-4
CASSQEGRPLGNTQYF TRBV3-1 NA TRBJ2-3
CASTKRDRGLRWEQFF TRBV2 NA TRBJ2-1
CASSFRGYNQPQHF TRBV28 NA TRBJ1-5